The 25 T cell receptor beta chains reported below all come from one sample, sequenced in a study of long-term antiretroviral therapy in people with HIV. This was the immunoSEQ v3.0 assay at survey level. Repertoires were generated with immunoSEQ multiplex PCR, while TCRdb's copy carries only in-frame clones and drops some. The sample lists about 50,000 clones; around 80% were seen once. The material was unsorted PBMCs, obtained 0.8 years after starting antiretroviral therapy. Source of these receptors: a young woman with HIV.

This clone occurred a few times. The chain recombines TRBV5-5 with TRBJ2-7; no clear D gene. Germline CDR1 is SGHKS and CDR2 is YYEKEE (reference sequence). The V end was cut by 2 bases, the J end by 4 bases, with 4 bases between. CDR3 size: 11 residues. In DNA, the CDR3 is TGTGCCAGCAGCTTACCGTACGAGCAGTACTTC. Its translation is CASSLPYEQYF.

J is TRBJ2-5 and V is TRBV6-1; tentatively, D is TRBD1 (7 bases). V lost 7 bases and J 3 bases, leaving 15 bases between the germline ends. This CDR3 has 14 amino acids. The germline V gene encodes CDR1 MNHNS and CDR2 SASEGT. CDR3 protein: CASKDRRREETQYF. The CDR3 nucleotides are TGTGCCAGCAAGGACAGGCGGAGGGAAGAGACCCAGTACTTC.

The V call is TRBV4-2, the J call TRBJ2-1, with a possible D match to TRBD2 (6 bases). V dropped 4 bases and J dropped 4 bases, with 11 bases sitting between them. The V gene's germline CDR1 is LGHNA and CDR2 YNFKEQ. This CDR3 has 14 residues. Here the CDR3 reads CASSLGGSYNEQFF. CDR3 nucleotide sequence: TGTGCCAGCAGCCTGGGAGGCTCGTACAATGAGCAGTTCTTC.

This clone has only a few counts. V usage is TRBV27 and J usage is TRBJ2-7; D is possibly TRBD1 (5 bases). Germline V gives CDR1 MNHEY, CDR2 SMNVEV (reference sequence). Trimming shortened V by 8 bases and J by 3 bases, and 11 bases separated the two germline ends. The CDR3 is 12 amino acids. The CDR3: CASGDSFYEQYF. CDR3 sequence (DNA): TGTGCCAGCGGAGACAGCTTCTACGAGCAGTACTTC.

V gene TRBV6-1 combines with J gene TRBJ1-5; D remains ambiguous. Trimming stripped 6 bases from V and 7 bases from J, with 16 bases between. CDR1 and CDR2 (germline): MNHNS, SASEGT. The CDR3 has 14 amino acids. CDR3 sequence reads: CASSGREWTQPQHF. Here the CDR3 DNA reads TGTGCCAGCAGCGGGCGGGAGTGGACCCAGCCCCAGCATTTT.

This clone was seen a single time. V usage is TRBV27 and J usage is TRBJ2-2; D gene unclear. CDR1 MNHEY and CDR2 SMNVEV come from the germline V gene (reference sequence). CDR3 size: 11 residues. The germline V and J ends were trimmed by 4 bases and 6 bases, with 3 bases remaining between them. Written as DNA, the CDR3 is TGTGCCAGCAGTTGGGCCGGGGAGCTGTTTTTT. Translated: CASSWAGELFF.

The rearrangement links TRBV28 to TRBJ2-7, with 7 positions matching TRBD1. Looked up from germline, CDR1 is MDHEN and CDR2 is SYDVKM. Trimming removed 5 bases from V and 4 bases from J; junction bases left unmatched: 5. This CDR3 is built from 13 residues. CDR3 loop: CASSRDSRYEQYF. CDR3 nucleotide sequence: TGTGCCAGCAGTCGGGACAGTAGGTACGAGCAGTACTTC.

The rearrangement links TRBV7-8 to TRBJ2-1; a possible D gene is TRBD1 (6 bases). CDR3 size: 15 residues. V was cut by 5 bases and J by 9 bases, with 20 bases left in between. Germline CDR1 reads SGHVS; CDR2 reads FQNEAQ. The CDR3 protein is CASSLWTVGRGEQFF. The CDR3 DNA sequence: TGTGCCAGCAGCCTATGGACCGTTGGCAGGGGTGAGCAGTTCTTC. The whole variable domain, remainder taken from reference TRBV7-8 and TRBJ2-1, is GAGVSQSPRYKVAKRGQDVALRCDPISGHVSLFWYQQALGQGPEFLTYFQNEAQLDKSGLPSDRFFAERPEGSVSTLKIQRTQQEDSAVYLCASSLWTVGRGEQFFGPGTRLTVL.

This rearrangement joins TRBV28 to TRBJ2-3; no reliable D call. Deletions cut 2 bases from V and 2 bases from J, with 11 bases between. From germline, CDR1 is MDHEN and CDR2 SYDVKM. The length of the CDR3 is 15 residues. The CDR3 DNA reads TGTGCCAGCAGTTTACGAACCGGTTACACAGATACGCAGTATTTT. It translates to CASSLRTGYTDTQYF.

The chain couples TRBV7-3 to TRBJ2-1; a weak D match, TRBD2 (5 bases). This CDR3 region has 16 residues. Trimming stripped 2 bases from V and 1 base from J, with 12 bases between. The germline V gene encodes CDR1 SGHTA and CDR2 FQGTGA. CDR3 nucleotides: TGTGCCAGCAGCTTAGTAGCCACGGGGTCCTACAATGAGCAGTTCTTC. Translation: CASSLVATGSYNEQFF.

This sequence joins TRBV5-1 and TRBJ2-1; possible D gene TRBD1, 5 bases. Germline CDR1 reads SGHRS; CDR2 reads YFSETQ. The CDR3 covers 15 residues. Trimming removed 0 bases from V and 6 bases from J, with 13 bases in between. CDR3 bases: TGCGCCAGCAGCTTGGACAGGCCAGGCGTCAATGAGCAGTTCTTC. This encodes CASSLDRPGVNEQFF.

The rearrangement links TRBV19 to TRBJ1-5; possibly TRBD1 for D (6 bases). Germline assignment: CDR1 LNHDA and CDR2 SQIVND (reference sequence). V was clipped by 3 bases and J by 5 bases, with 11 bases between them. The CDR3 covers 14 residues. The CDR3 region has the DNA TGTGCCAGTAGTATGCGGGCAGGGGATCAGCCCCAGCATTTT. It specifies CASSMRAGDQPQHF.

The J gene is TRBJ2-7, the V gene TRBV7-9; 7 nucleotides agree with TRBD2. Germline loops: CDR1 SEHNR, CDR2 FQNEAQ (reference sequence). The CDR3 runs 15 residues. Trimming removed 5 bases from V and 4 bases from J; junction bases left unmatched: 11. The CDR3 nucleotides read TGTGCCAGCAGCCCCGAGGGGAGGGCCGTATACGAGCAGTACTTC. Its translation is CASSPEGRAVYEQYF.

This chain uses TRBV11-1 with TRBJ1-1, with TRBD1 matching over 7 bases. Unmatched junction bases numbered 6, after V lost 5 bases and J lost 6 bases. The germline V gene encodes CDR1 SGHAT and CDR2 FQDESV (reference sequence). This CDR3 is 13 amino acids long. The CDR3: CASSHTGDPEAFF. CDR3 DNA: TGTGCCAGCAGCCATACAGGGGACCCTGAAGCTTTCTTT. Looking up the rest from reference TRBV11-1 and TRBJ1-1 gives the full variable domain: EAEVAQSPRYKITEKSQAVAFWCDPISGHATLYWYRQILGQGPELLVQFQDESVVDDSQLPKDRFSAERLKGVDSTLKIQPAELGDSAMYLCASSHTGDPEAFFGQGTRLTVV.

The rearrangement joins TRBV28 to TRBJ2-7; the match to TRBD2 covers 9 bases. Germline lookup yields CDR1 MDHEN and CDR2 SYDVKM. The CDR3 totals 15 residues. V gave up 7 bases and J gave up 4 bases; unmatched junction bases: 11. CDR3 residues: CASTSAGGPWYEQYF. The CDR3, as DNA: TGTGCCAGCACCTCCGCGGGAGGGCCTTGGTACGAGCAGTACTTC.

This chain uses TRBV9 with TRBJ2-3; D is ambiguous. There are 15 residues in the CDR3. Trimming left V 5 bases short and J 0 bases short, with 13 bases between. Germline CDR1 is SGDLS and CDR2 is YYNGEE. The CDR3, as DNA: TGTGCCAGCAGAAACCCTCACGACAGCACAGATACGCAGTATTTT. It translates to CASRNPHDSTDTQYF. Full variable domain (rest looked up from reference TRBV9 and TRBJ2-3): DSGVTQTPKHLITATGQRVTLRCSPRSGDLSVYWYQQSLDQGLQFLIQYYNGEERAKGNILERFSAQQFPDLHSELNLSSLELGDSALYFCASRNPHDSTDTQYFGPGTRLTVL.

In its sample, this clone was seen once. This sequence joins TRBV6-5 and TRBJ1-4; D is possibly TRBD1 (6 bases). V was pared by 3 bases and J by 6 bases, with 11 bases between. The CDR3 is 14 residues long. Germline V gene sequence: CDR1 MNHEY, CDR2 SVGAGI. This CDR3 is CASSYNRVDEKLFF. CDR3 DNA: TGTGCCAGCAGTTATAACAGGGTGGATGAAAAACTGTTTTTT.

V gene TRBV19 combines with J gene TRBJ2-5; TRBD2 is a possible D gene (6 bases). Looked up from germline, CDR1 is LNHDA and CDR2 is SQIVND (reference sequence). The V gene lost 5 bases and the J gene lost 4 bases, with 14 bases spanning the gap. CDR3 length equals 14 residues. In DNA, the CDR3 is TGTGCCAGTAGTGTTAGGAGGGCCACAGAGACCCAGTACTTC. The encoded protein is CASSVRRATETQYF. The full variable domain, completed using reference TRBV19 and TRBJ2-5, is DGGITQSPKYLFRKEGQNVTLSCEQNLNHDAMYWYRQDPGQGLRLIYYSQIVNDFQKGDIAEGYSVSREKKESFPLTVTSAQKNPTAFYLCASSVRRATETQYFGPGTRLLVL.

The rearrangement joins TRBV7-8 to TRBJ2-7; 8 positions match TRBD2. This CDR3 comprises 21 residues. J was trimmed by 3 bases and V by 4 bases; bases with no gene match: 26. Germline V gene data show CDR1 as SGHVS and CDR2 as FQNEAQ. The CDR3 DNA reads TGTGCCAGCAGCTCACTAGGGGGGGAGGAAATGTGGCTAGCGGGTTTCTACGAGCAGTACTTC. Translating it yields CASSSLGGEEMWLAGFYEQYF.

The genes are TRBV5-1 and TRBJ1-3; TRBD1 matches at 7 bases. The CDR3 length is 17 residues. Trimming at V came to 2 bases and at J to 2 bases, leaving 10 bases not matched to a gene. Germline CDR1 is SGHRS and CDR2 is YFSETQ. CDR3 region: CASSFAGQTGTGNTIYF. The CDR3, as DNA: TGCGCCAGCAGCTTCGCCGGGCAGACAGGGACTGGAAACACCATATATTTT.

This sequence joins TRBV28 and TRBJ2-7, with D possibly TRBD2 on 6 matching bases. This CDR3 region has 14 residues. V lost 5 bases to trimming and J lost 6 bases, with 17 bases between them. The V gene's germline CDR1 is MDHEN and CDR2 SYDVKM. DNA for the CDR3: TGTGCCAGCAGTCCCGTAGGGTTGGGGGGCGAGCAGTACTTC. Its protein is CASSPVGLGGEQYF. Looking up the rest from reference TRBV28 and TRBJ2-7 gives the full variable domain: DVKVTQSSRYLVKRTGEKVFLECVQDMDHENMFWYRQDPGLGLRLIYFSYDVKMKEKGDIPEGYSVSREKKERFSLILESASTNQTSMYLCASSPVGLGGEQYFGPGTRLTVT.

The table lists this clone with a count of one. This chain links TRBV5-4 with TRBJ2-1; weak D call: TRBD2 (6 bases). V lost 4 bases to trimming and J lost 1 base, with 15 bases between them. The CDR3 has 16 amino acids. The germline CDR1 and CDR2 sequences are SGHNT and YYREEE (reference sequence). CDR3 loop: CASSPESGSSYNEQFF. CDR3 coding DNA: TGTGCCAGCAGCCCGGAATCCGGGAGTTCCTACAATGAGCAGTTCTTC.

The J gene is TRBJ2-7, the V gene TRBV6-5; D is perhaps TRBD1 (6 bases). Trimming pared 0 bases from V and 0 bases from J, leaving 9 bases between. There are 15 residues in the CDR3. Germline loops: CDR1 MNHEY, CDR2 SVGAGI. The CDR3 protein is CASSYSDRNSYEQYF. CDR3 in DNA: TGTGCCAGCAGTTACTCCGACAGGAACTCCTACGAGCAGTACTTC.

This chain joins TRBV11-2 and TRBJ2-3; the D is unclear. V was clipped by 2 bases and J by 5 bases, with 5 bases between them. The CDR3 totals 12 residues. CDR1 SGHAT and CDR2 FQNNGV come from the germline V gene. The CDR3, as DNA: TGTGCCAGCAGCTTATCAGGAGATACGCAGTATTTT. This gives the protein CASSLSGDTQYF.

The genes are TRBV7-2 and TRBJ2-1; D call uncertain. V lost 6 bases to trimming and J lost 8 bases, with 17 bases between them. This CDR3 region has 14 residues. Germline CDR1 and CDR2: SGHTA and FQGNSA. The CDR3 DNA reads TGTGCCAGCAGAAAGGGCCCCGGCCCGGATGAGCAGTTCTTC. Amino acids: CASRKGPGPDEQFF.